Presented here are 10 T cell receptor beta chains from one specimen sequenced in a study of radiation and T cells in renal cell carcinoma. Some clones are missing from TCRdb's copy, which holds only in-frame ones; the method was immunoSEQ multiplex PCR. The sample contains roughly 150,000 clones, approximately 86% of which appear only once. Time point indicated: blood 2 weeks post-SBRT. Treatment noted: 15 Gy SBRT to primary tumor, nephrectomy 4 weeks later. The starting material was blood, obtained from a patient whose treatment included radiotherapy and nephrectomy. These receptors came from a woman aged 45-60 years with renal cell carcinoma.

This clone appeared once. The chain couples TRBV30 to TRBJ1-4; D is uncertain. The V end lost 1 base, the J end lost 8 bases, and 17 bases lay between the germline ends. CDR1 GTSNPN and CDR2 SVGIG come from the germline V gene (reference sequence). The CDR3 has 15 residues. The CDR3 here is CAWSEGLTLGEKLFF. In nucleotides, the CDR3 is TGTGCCTGGAGTGAAGGGCTTACCTTAGGAGAAAAACTGTTTTTT.

This chain uses TRBV10-1 with TRBJ2-5; unclear D gene. Germline loops: CDR1 WNHNN, CDR2 SYGVQD (reference sequence). V lost 4 bases to trimming and J lost 3 bases, with 6 bases between them. The CDR3 runs 12 residues. The CDR3 protein is CASSVTEETQYF. DNA of the CDR3: TGCGCCAGCAGTGTCACAGAAGAGACCCAGTACTTC.

The chain recombines TRBV4-2 with TRBJ2-3, with 7 bases identical to TRBD2. V lost 1 base and J lost 3; bases outside the gene matches: 7. The CDR3 length is 16 residues. Germline CDR1 and CDR2: LGHNA and YNFKEQ. Here the CDR3 DNA reads TGTGCCAGCAGCCAAGCGTTCCTAGCGGCAACAGATACGCAGTATTTT. This gives the protein CASSQAFLAATDTQYF.

This rearrangement joins TRBV7-6 to TRBJ2-1; unclear D gene. Trimming took off 5 bases at V and 9 bases at J, with 17 bases between the two ends. Germline V gene sequence: CDR1 SGHVS, CDR2 FNYEAQ. The CDR3 runs to 14 residues. CDR3 region: CASSLGPLGREQFF. DNA for the CDR3: TGTGCCAGCAGCCTCGGGCCTCTCGGTCGTGAGCAGTTCTTC.

This clone was seen a handful of times. One end of the junction does not line up with germline, which may come from a read error. V gene TRBV20-1 combines with J gene TRBJ1-1, with 7 nucleotides matching TRBD1. The CDR3 totals 10 residues. Looked up from germline, CDR1 is DFQATT and CDR2 is SNEGSKA (reference sequence). The CDR3 nucleotides are TGCAGTGCTAGTCCGGACAGGATGGGATTT. This codes for CSASPDRMGF.

This sequence joins TRBV6-5 and TRBJ1-6; the D is unclear. This CDR3 contains 14 residues. Trimming took 4 bases from V and 14 from J, leaving 18 bases between them. Germline V CDR1 and CDR2: MNHEY, SVGAGI. The CDR3: CASSSGRRLLALHF. The CDR3 DNA reads TGTGCCAGCAGTTCCGGACGTCGTCTTTTGGCCCTCCACTTT.

This rearrangement joins TRBV6-1 to TRBJ2-1; 8 bases are shared with TRBD2. This CDR3 spans 15 amino acids. Germline values: CDR1 MNHNS, CDR2 SASEGT. V was clipped by 7 bases and J by 3 bases; unmatched bases: 8. The CDR3 reads CASISSGLIYNEQFF. Here the CDR3 DNA reads TGTGCCAGCATTTCTAGCGGGTTGATCTACAATGAGCAGTTCTTC.

J is TRBJ2-3 and V is TRBV9, with TRBD2 matching 11 bases. CDR1 is SGDLS and CDR2 is YYNGEE in the germline V gene. The CDR3 spans 15 residues. The V gene end was trimmed by 7 bases and the J gene end by 3 bases; junction bases not matched to a gene: 7. CDR3 in amino acids: CASHSGGAETDTQYF. CDR3 nucleotides: TGTGCCAGCCATAGCGGGGGGGCGGAGACAGATACGCAGTATTTT. The full variable domain, its missing parts supplied by reference TRBV9 and TRBJ2-3, is DSGVTQTPKHLITATGQRVTLRCSPRSGDLSVYWYQQSLDQGLQFLIQYYNGEERAKGNILERFSAQQFPDLHSELNLSSLELGDSALYFCASHSGGAETDTQYFGPGTRLTVL.

CDR3 loop: CATSRSGTGEETQYF. In DNA form, the CDR3 reads TGTGCCACCAGCAGATCCGGGACAGGGGAGGAGACCCAGTACTTC. The chain has TRBV15 and TRBJ2-5, with 10 bases lining up with TRBD1. Trimming at V came to 2 bases and at J to 5 bases, leaving 5 bases not matched to a gene. The CDR3 sequence is 15 residues long. The germline gives CDR1 LNHNV, CDR2 YYDKDF (reference sequence).

This clone was seen a handful of times. This sequence joins TRBV6-1 and TRBJ1-1; 8 bases align to TRBD1. The CDR3 runs 18 residues. The V gene's germline CDR1 is MNHNS and CDR2 SASEGT. Trimming removed 6 bases from V and 0 bases from J; junction bases left unmatched: 15. CDR3 protein: CASRELNWDRRMNTEAFF. In DNA, the CDR3 is TGTGCCAGCAGGGAACTTAACTGGGACAGGCGAATGAACACTGAAGCTTTCTTT.